The sequence of this T cell receptor (beta chain) was determined in a study of OX40 agonist ivuxolimab in advanced cancers. Using immunoSEQ multiplex PCR, the repertoire was profiled, and TCRdb retains in-frame clones only, with some absent. The sample includes 15,000 to 20,000 clones, roughly 84% of them seen just once. The specimen comprised CD4+ or CD8+ T cells sorted from blood, sampled in a trial of the OX40 agonist ivuxolimab. The source of this sequence is an adult with an advanced solid tumor such as melanoma, head and neck, liver or kidney cancer.

CDR3 loop: CATPAGVHSTDTQYF. CDR3 DNA: TGTGCCACTCCAGCGGGAGTACATAGCACAGATACGCAGTATTTT. The chain couples TRBV25-1 to TRBJ2-3; 8 bases align to TRBD2. V shed 10 bases and J 0 bases; nucleotides not matched to a gene: 9. Germline CDR1 MGHDK, CDR2 SYGVNS. The CDR3 totals 15 residues.